The present TCR beta chain was sequenced within a study of blood T cell repertoires in COVID-19. Germline CDR1 MNHEY, CDR2 SVGAGI. V lost 6 bases and J 10 bases, leaving 13 bases between the germline ends. This CDR3 contains 12 residues. Assay: immunoSEQ multiplex PCR; the TCRdb copy retains only in-frame clones and omits some. The sample yields 250,000 or so clones, about four fifths seen once. Sample: peripheral blood. V usage is TRBV6-5 and J usage is TRBJ2-1, with a tentative D call TRBD1 (5 bases). This clonotype was obtained from a young woman with acute or convalescent COVID-19. The DNA of the CDR3 is TGTGCCAGCAGACACCAGAAGGGGGAGCAGTTCTTC. Translation gives CASRHQKGEQFF.